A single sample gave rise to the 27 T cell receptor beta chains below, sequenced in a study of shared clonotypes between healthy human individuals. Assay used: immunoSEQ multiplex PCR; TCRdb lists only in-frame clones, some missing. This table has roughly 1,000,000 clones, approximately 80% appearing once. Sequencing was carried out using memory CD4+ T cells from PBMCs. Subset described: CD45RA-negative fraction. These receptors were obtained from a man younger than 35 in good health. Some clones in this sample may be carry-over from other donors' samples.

CDR3 nucleotide sequence: TGTGCCAGCAGCTTATTGGGCCGGCCCGAGAGGGGCTACACCTTC. It codes for CASSLLGRPERGYTF. The rearrangement joins TRBV11-2 to TRBJ1-2; D is unresolved. The CDR3 loop spans 15 amino acids. Germline CDR1 reads SGHAT; CDR2 reads FQNNGV. Trimming removed 2 bases from V and 8 bases from J, with 18 bases in between.

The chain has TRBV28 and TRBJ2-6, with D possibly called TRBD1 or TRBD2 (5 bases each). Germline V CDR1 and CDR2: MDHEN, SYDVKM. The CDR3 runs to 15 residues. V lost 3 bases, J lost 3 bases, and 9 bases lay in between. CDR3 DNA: TGTGCCAGCAGTTTGGGGGTGAATGGGGCCAACGTCCTGACTTTC. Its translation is CASSLGVNGANVLTF. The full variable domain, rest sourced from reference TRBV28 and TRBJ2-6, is DVKVTQSSRYLVKRTGEKVFLECVQDMDHENMFWYRQDPGLGLRLIYFSYDVKMKEKGDIPEGYSVSREKKERFSLILESASTNQTSMYLCASSLGVNGANVLTFGAGSRLTVL.

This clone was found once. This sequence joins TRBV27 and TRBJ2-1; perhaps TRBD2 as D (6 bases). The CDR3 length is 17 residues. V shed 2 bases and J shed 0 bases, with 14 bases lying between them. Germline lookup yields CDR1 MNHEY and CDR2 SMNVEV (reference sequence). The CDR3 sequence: CASSLTLATSSYNEQFF. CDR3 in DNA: TGTGCCAGCAGTTTAACCCTCGCGACTAGCTCCTACAATGAGCAGTTCTTC.

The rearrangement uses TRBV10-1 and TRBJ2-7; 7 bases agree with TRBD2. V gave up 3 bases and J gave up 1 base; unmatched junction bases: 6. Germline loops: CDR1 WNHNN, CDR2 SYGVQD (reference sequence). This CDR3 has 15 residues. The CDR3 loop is CASSDFGLGSYEQYF. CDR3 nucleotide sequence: TGCGCCAGCAGTGACTTTGGACTAGGTTCCTACGAGCAGTACTTC.

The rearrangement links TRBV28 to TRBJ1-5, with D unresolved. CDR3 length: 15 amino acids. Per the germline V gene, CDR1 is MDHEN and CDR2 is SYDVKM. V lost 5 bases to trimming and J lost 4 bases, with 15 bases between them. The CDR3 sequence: CASSPTVGVNQPQHF. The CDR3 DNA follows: TGTGCCAGCAGTCCTACGGTCGGGGTTAATCAGCCCCAGCATTTT.

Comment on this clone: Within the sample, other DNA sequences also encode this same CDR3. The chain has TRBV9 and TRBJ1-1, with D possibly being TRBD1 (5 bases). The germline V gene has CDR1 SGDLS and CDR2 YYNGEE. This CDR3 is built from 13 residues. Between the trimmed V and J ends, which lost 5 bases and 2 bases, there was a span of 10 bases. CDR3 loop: CASSAGLNTEAFF. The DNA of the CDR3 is TGTGCCAGCAGTGCGGGGCTAAACACTGAAGCTTTCTTT.

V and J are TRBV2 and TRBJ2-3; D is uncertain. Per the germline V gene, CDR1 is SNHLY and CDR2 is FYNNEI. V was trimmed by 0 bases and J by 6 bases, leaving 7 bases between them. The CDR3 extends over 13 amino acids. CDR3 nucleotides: TGTGCCAGCAGTGAAGCGCTGGAGGATACGCAGTATTTT. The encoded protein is CASSEALEDTQYF.

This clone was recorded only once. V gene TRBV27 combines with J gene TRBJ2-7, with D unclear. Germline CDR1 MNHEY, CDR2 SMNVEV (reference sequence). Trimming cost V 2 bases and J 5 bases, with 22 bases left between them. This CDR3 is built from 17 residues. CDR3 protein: CASSLGSRGEGFDEQYF. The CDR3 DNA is TGTGCCAGCAGTTTAGGGTCGCGCGGAGAAGGGTTCGACGAGCAGTACTTC.

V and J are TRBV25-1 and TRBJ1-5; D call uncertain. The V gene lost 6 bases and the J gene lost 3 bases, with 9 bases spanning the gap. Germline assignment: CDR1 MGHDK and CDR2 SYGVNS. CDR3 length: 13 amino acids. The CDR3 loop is CASRGGHNQPQHF. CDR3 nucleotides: TGTGCCAGCAGGGGCGGGCACAATCAGCCCCAGCATTTT.

The CDR3 loop is CASSLVRNQPQHF. As DNA, the CDR3 is TGTGCCAGCAGCTTGGTACGGAATCAGCCCCAGCATTTT. The V gene is TRBV27, the J gene TRBJ1-5; D gene ambiguous. The CDR3 is 13 residues long. The germline V gene encodes CDR1 MNHEY and CDR2 SMNVEV (reference sequence). The V end was cut by 6 bases, the J end by 4 bases, with 10 bases between.

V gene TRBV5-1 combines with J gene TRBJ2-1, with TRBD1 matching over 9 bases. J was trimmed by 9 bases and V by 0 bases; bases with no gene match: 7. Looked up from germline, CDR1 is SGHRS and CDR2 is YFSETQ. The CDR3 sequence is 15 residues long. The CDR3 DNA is TGCGCCAGCAGCTTGGAGACAGGGGGAACAATTGAGCAGTTCTTC. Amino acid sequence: CASSLETGGTIEQFF.

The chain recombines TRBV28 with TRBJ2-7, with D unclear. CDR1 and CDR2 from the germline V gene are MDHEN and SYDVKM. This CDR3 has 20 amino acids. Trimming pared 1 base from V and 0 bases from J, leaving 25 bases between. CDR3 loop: CASSLSLGDVSAVLSYEQYF. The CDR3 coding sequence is TGTGCCAGCAGTTTATCCTTAGGAGATGTATCGGCAGTGCTCTCCTACGAGCAGTACTTC.

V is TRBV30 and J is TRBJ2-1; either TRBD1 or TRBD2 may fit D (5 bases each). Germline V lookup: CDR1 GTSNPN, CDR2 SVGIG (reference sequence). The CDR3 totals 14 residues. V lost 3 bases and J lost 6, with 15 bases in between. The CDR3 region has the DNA TGTGCCTGGAGCCGCTTGGGACCCCGCAATGAGCAGTTCTTC. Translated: CAWSRLGPRNEQFF.

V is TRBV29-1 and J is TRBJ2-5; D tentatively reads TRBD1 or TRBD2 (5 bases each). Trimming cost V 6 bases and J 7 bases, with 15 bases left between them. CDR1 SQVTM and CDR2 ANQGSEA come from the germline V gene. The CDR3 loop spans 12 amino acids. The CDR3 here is CSVRPTRGTQYF. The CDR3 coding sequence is TGCAGCGTCCGTCCTACTAGGGGGACCCAGTACTTC.

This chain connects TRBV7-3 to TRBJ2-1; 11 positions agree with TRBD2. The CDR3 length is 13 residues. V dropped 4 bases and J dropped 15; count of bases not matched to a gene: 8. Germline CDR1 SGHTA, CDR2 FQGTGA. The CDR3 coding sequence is TGTGCCAGCAGCTCCCCGGGACTAGCGGTACCGTTCTTC. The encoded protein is CASSSPGLAVPFF.

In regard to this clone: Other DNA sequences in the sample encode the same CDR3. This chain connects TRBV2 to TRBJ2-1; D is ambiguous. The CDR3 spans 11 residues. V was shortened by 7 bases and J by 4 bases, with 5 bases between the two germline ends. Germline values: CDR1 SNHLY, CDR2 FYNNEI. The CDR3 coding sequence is TGTGCCAGCACAAGTTACAATGAGCAGTTCTTC. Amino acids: CASTSYNEQFF.

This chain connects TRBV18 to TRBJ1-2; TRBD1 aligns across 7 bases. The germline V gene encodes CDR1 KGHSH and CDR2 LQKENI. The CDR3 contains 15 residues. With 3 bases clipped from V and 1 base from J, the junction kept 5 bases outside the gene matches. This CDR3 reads CASSPPGQLNYGYTF. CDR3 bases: TGTGCCAGCTCACCCCCGGGACAGCTTAACTATGGCTACACCTTC.

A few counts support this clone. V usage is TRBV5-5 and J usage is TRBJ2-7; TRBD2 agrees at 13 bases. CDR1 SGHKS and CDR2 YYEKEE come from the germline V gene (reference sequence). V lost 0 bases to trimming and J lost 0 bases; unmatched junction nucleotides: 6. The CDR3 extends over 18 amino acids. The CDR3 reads CASSLEGTSGISSYEQYF. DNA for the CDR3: TGTGCCAGCAGCTTGGAAGGGACTAGCGGGATCAGCTCCTACGAGCAGTACTTC. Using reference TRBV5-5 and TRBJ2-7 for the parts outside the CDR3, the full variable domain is DAGVTQSPTHLIKTRGQQVTLRCSPISGHKSVSWYQQVLGQGPQFIFQYYEKEERGRGNFPDRFSARQFPNYSSELNVNALLLGDSALYLCASSLEGTSGISSYEQYFGPGTRLTVT.

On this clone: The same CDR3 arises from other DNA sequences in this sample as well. CDR3 coding DNA: TGTGCCAGCAGTACGAGGGAGACCCAGTACTTC. It encodes CASSTRETQYF. The V and J genes are TRBV6-5 and TRBJ2-5, with D unclear. The germline V gene encodes CDR1 MNHEY and CDR2 SVGAGI. Deletions cut 5 bases from V and 5 bases from J, with 6 bases between. The CDR3 spans 11 residues.

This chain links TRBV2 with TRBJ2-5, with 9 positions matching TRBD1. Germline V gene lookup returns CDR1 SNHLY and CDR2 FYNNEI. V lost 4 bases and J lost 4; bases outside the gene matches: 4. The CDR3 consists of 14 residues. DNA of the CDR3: TGTGCCAGCAGTGGAACAGGGGGCATAGAGACCCAGTACTTC. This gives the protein CASSGTGGIETQYF.

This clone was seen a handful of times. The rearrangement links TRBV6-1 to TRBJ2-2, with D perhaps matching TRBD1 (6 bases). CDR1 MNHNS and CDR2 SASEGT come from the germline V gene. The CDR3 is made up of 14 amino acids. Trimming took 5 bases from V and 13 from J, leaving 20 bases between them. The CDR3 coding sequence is TGTGCCAGCAGTCAGGAGCAGCCGATACAGGGGCTGTTTTTT. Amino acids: CASSQEQPIQGLFF.

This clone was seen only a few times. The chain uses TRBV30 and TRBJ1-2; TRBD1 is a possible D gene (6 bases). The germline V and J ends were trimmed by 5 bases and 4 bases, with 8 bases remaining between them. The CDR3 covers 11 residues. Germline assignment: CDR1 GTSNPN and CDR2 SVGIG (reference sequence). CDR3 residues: CAWRTVYGYTF. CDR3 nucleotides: TGTGCCTGGCGGACAGTCTATGGCTACACCTTC.

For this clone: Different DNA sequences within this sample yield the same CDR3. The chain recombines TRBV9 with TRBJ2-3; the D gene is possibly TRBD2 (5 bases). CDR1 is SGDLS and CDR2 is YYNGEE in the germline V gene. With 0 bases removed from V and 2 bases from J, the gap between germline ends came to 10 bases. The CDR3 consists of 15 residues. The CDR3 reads CASSVDPSSTDTQYF. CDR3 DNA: TGTGCCAGCAGCGTAGACCCTAGCTCCACAGATACGCAGTATTTT.

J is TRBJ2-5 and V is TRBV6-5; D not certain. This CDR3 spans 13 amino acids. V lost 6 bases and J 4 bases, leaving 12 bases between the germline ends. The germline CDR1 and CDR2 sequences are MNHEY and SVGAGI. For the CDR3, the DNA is TGTGCCAGCAGCCAGTCGTTTCGAGAGACCCAGTACTTC. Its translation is CASSQSFRETQYF.

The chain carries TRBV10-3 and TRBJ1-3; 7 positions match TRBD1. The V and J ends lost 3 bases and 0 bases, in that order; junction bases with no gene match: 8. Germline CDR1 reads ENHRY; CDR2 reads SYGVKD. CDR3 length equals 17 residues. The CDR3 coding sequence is TGTGCCATCAGTGAAATCTTGGGACAGAGCTCTGGAAACACCATATATTTT. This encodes CAISEILGQSSGNTIYF.

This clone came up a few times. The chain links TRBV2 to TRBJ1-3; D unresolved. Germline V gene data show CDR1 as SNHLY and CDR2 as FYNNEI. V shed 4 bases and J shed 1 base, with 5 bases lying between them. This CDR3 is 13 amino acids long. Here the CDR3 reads CASSAESGNTIYF. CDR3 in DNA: TGTGCCAGCAGTGCGGAATCTGGAAACACCATATATTTT.

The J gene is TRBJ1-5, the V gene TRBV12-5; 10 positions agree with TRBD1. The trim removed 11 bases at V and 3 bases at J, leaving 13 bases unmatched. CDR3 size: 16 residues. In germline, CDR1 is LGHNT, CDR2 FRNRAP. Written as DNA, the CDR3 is TGTGCTGGCTCTGGGACAGGGGATTGGGTCAATCAGCCCCAGCATTTT. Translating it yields CAGSGTGDWVNQPQHF.